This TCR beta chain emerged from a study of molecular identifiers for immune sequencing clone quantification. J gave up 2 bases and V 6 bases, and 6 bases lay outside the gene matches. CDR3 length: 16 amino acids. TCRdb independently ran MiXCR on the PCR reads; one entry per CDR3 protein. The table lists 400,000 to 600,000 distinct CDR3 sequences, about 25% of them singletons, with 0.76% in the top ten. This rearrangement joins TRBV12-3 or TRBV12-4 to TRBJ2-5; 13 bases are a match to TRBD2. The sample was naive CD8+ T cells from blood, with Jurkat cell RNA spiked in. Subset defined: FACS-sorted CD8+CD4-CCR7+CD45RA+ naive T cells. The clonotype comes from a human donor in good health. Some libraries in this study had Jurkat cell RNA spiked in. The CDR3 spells CASSPRGLAGQETQYF. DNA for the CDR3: TGTGCCAGCAGCCCACGGGGACTAGCGGGACAAGAGACCCAGTACTTC.